This paragraph reports one TCR beta chain. This sample was taken from a study of shared clonotypes between healthy human individuals. Study details: The donor pool was made up of two women and three men aged 18 to 49.

Here immunoSEQ multiplex PCR was the method, and the copy in TCRdb shows in-frame clones only, minus some. The table includes about 1 million clones, about 77% detected once. Germline CDR1 and CDR2: MNHEY and SMNVEV (reference sequence). V shed 3 bases, J shed 6 bases, and the junction held 4 bases outside the gene matches. The CDR3 has 15 amino acids. Specimen: memory CD4+ T cells sorted from blood. Noted subset: CD45RA-negative fraction. The rearrangement uses TRBV27 and TRBJ2-3, with 12 bases identical to TRBD2. This clonotype was obtained from a man younger than 35 in good health. CDR3 loop: CASSLRLAGVDTQYF. CDR3 nucleotides: TGTGCCAGCAGTTTGCGACTAGCGGGAGTGGATACGCAGTATTTT.